This T cell receptor beta chain originates from a study of shared clonotypes between healthy human individuals. Sequencing was performed with immunoSEQ multiplex PCR; in TCRdb, only in-frame clones are kept and a portion is missing. The table includes about 2.2 million clones, 93% detected once. Terminally differentiated effector memory CD45RA+ cells were excluded from the naive CD8 cells, which were CD45RO-negative and positively selected for CCR7. Germline lookup yields CDR1 MDHEN and CDR2 SYDVKM. CDR3 size: 16 residues. V dropped 3 bases and J dropped 6; count of bases not matched to a gene: 10. This chain connects TRBV28 to TRBJ2-3; 9 bases agree with TRBD2. The clonotype was recovered from a man younger than 30 in good health. Some clones in this sample may be carry-over from other donors' samples. The sample was naive CD8+ T cells from PBMCs. This CDR3 is CASSLGISGRRDTQYF. The CDR3 DNA reads as TGTGCCAGCAGTTTGGGGATTAGCGGGAGACGGGATACGCAGTATTTT.